The 4 T cell receptor beta chains listed next were all sequenced from one sample in a study of blood T cell repertoires in COVID-19. The data were produced by immunoSEQ multiplex PCR, yet TCRdb's version contains in-frame clones alone and is incomplete. The repertoire holds 200,000 to 300,000 clones, with roughly 84% as singletons. The sequencing sample was made of peripheral blood. These TCRs come from a woman aged 40 to 50 who had recovered from COVID-19.

This clone was picked up a small number of times. The chain combines TRBV9 with TRBJ2-7; TRBD2 aligns across 9 bases. V shed 0 bases and J 3 bases; nucleotides not matched to a gene: 4. CDR1 is SGDLS, CDR2 YYNGEE, per germline. CDR3 size: 15 residues. CDR3 amino acids: CASSVAPSGDYEQYF. For the CDR3, the DNA is TGTGCCAGCAGCGTAGCTCCTAGCGGGGACTACGAGCAGTACTTC.

Here the CDR3 reads CASSPHTGYNEQFF. CDR3 nucleotide sequence: TGTGCCAGCAGTCCCCACACGGGGTACAATGAGCAGTTCTTC. The genes are TRBV28 and TRBJ2-1, with D tentatively TRBD2 (5 bases). Trimming cost V 5 bases and J 4 bases, with 12 bases left between them. This CDR3 region has 14 residues. Germline CDR1 MDHEN, CDR2 SYDVKM.

V is TRBV29-1 and J is TRBJ2-5; TRBD2 matches 8 bases. Germline V gene sequence: CDR1 SQVTM, CDR2 ANQGSEA. Trimming removed 3 bases from V and 5 bases from J; junction bases left unmatched: 2. This CDR3 comprises 12 residues. Here the CDR3 DNA reads TGCAGCGTTGACCCGGGAGGGGAGACCCAGTACTTC. Translation: CSVDPGGETQYF.

This clone was seen once. The rearrangement links TRBV5-1 to TRBJ1-4; 9 positions match TRBD1. Losses at the gene ends were 5 bases for V and 5 bases for J; bases not matched to a gene: 7. In germline, CDR1 is SGHRS, CDR2 YFSETQ. The CDR3 extends over 15 amino acids. The CDR3 nucleotides read TGCGCCAGCAGTAGCGGGACAGGGACAAATGAAAAACTGTTTTTT. Its translation: CASSSGTGTNEKLFF.